This TCR beta chain originates from a study of blood T cell repertoires in COVID-19. In the study overall: Donors in the United States, Italy and Spain gave samples during acute or convalescent COVID-19. T cells, B-cell-depleted T cells, or PBMCs provided the cDNA or gDNA that served as material.

In the study's own analysis: Reference gene primers were amplified, and this amplification served to estimate nucleated cell counts. Method: immunoSEQ multiplex PCR; TCRdb's copy keeps in-frame clones and lacks some. That table furnishes V, J and clone size, whereas the DNA furnished D and trimming. The table has roughly 110,000 clones, 89% seen once. The CDR3 is 14 amino acids. V dropped 7 bases and J dropped 3 bases, with 13 bases sitting between them. Germline V lookup: CDR1 SGHRS, CDR2 YFSETQ. The V gene is TRBV5-1, the J gene TRBJ1-4, with unresolved D. The TCR sequence derives from a middle-aged man with active or convalescent COVID-19. The sequencing input was peripheral blood. This CDR3 reads CASRFSIANEKLFF. DNA of the CDR3: TGCGCCAGCCGATTTAGTATAGCTAATGAAAAACTGTTTTTT. Full variable domain (outside the CDR3, taken from reference TRBV5-1 and TRBJ1-4): KAGVTQTPRYLIKTRGQQVTLSCSPISGHRSVSWYQQTPGQGLQFLFEYFSETQRNKGNFPGRFSGRQFSNSRSEMNVSTLELGDSALYLCASRFSIANEKLFFGSGTQLSVL.